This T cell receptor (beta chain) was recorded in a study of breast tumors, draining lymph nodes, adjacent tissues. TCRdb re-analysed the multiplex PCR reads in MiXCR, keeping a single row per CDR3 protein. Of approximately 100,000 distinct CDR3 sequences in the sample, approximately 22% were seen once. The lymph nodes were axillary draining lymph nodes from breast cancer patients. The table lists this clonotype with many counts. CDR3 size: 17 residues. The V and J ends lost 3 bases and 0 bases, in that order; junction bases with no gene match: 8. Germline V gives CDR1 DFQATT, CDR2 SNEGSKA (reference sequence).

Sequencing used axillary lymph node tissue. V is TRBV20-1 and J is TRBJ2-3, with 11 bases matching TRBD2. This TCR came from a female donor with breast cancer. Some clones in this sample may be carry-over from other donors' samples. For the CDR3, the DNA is TGCAGTGCTAGGTCTAGCGGGGGGTCCTGGAGCACAGATACGCAGTATTTT. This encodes CSARSSGGSWSTDTQYF.